The TCR beta chain described here comes from a study of cytomegalovirus exposure and HLA in healthy donors. Study-level findings and limits: Association of a missense DCLRE1C variant with TCR beta V- and J-gene trimming was reported in a later analysis.

The study ran its PCR with 60 Vbeta and 13 Jbeta primers. Generated by immunoSEQ multiplex PCR, the TCRdb table keeps only in-frame clones and is missing some. Of 150,000 to 170,000 clones in the sample, 80% are singletons; the top ten hold 5.6%. Points on this clone: Antigen specificity is unknown.

This CDR3 region has 14 residues. V shed 1 base and J shed 5 bases, with 11 bases lying between them. Looked up from germline, CDR1 is LGHNA and CDR2 is YNFKEQ. Input material: PBMCs. This TCR came from a woman aged 40 to 55 in good health and CMV-seropositive. The chain uses TRBV4-2 and TRBJ2-5, with D perhaps TRBD2 (5 bases). CDR3 sequence reads: CASSQVNSDETQYF. The CDR3 nucleotides read TGTGCCAGCAGCCAAGTAAATAGCGACGAGACCCAGTACTTC.